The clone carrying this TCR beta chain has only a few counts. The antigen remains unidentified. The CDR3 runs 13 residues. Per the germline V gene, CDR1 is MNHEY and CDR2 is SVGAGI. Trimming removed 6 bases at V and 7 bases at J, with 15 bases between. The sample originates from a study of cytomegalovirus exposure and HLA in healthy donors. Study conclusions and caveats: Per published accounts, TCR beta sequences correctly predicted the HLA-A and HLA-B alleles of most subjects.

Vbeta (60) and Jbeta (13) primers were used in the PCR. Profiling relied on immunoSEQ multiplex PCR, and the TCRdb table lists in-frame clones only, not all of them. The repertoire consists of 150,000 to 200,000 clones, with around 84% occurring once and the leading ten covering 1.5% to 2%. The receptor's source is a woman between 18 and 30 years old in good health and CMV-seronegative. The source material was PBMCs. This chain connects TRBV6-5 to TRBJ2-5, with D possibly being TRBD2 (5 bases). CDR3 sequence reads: CASSQRPEGTQYF. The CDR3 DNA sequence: TGTGCCAGCAGCCAACGACCAGAGGGGACCCAGTACTTC.